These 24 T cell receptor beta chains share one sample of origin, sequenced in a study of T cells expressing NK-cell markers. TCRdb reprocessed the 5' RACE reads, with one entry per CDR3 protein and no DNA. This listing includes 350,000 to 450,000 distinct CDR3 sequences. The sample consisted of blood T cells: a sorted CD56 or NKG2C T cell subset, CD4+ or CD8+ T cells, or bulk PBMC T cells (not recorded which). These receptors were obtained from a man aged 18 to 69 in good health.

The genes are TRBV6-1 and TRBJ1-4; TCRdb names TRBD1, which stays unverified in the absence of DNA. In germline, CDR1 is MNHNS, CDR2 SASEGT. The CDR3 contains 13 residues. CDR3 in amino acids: CASSLRQAGKLFF.

The CDR3 protein is CASGRGQKTQYF. The rearrangement uses TRBV28 and TRBJ2-5; TCRdb designates TRBD1, a call that cannot be tested without DNA. Germline assignment: CDR1 MDHEN and CDR2 SYDVKM. The CDR3 has 12 amino acids. Full variable domain (outside the CDR3, taken from reference TRBV28 and TRBJ2-5): DVKVTQSSRYLVKRTGEKVFLECVQDMDHENMFWYRQDPGLGLRLIYFSYDVKMKEKGDIPEGYSVSREKKERFSLILESASTNQTSMYLCASGRGQKTQYFGPGTRLLVL.

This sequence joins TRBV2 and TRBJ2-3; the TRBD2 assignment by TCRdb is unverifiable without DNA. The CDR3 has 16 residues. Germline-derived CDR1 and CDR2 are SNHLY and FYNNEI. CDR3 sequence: CASSASGGTSTDTQYF.

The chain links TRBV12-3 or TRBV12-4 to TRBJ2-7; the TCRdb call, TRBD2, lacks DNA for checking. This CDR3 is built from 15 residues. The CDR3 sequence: CASSSGLAGGWEQYF.

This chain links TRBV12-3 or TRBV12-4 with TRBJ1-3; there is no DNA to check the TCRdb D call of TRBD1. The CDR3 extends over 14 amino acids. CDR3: CASSLGGQGNTIYF.

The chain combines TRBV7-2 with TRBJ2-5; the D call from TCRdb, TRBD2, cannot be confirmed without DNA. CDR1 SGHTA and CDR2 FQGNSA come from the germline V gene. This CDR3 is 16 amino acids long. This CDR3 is CASSLATIAGEETQYF.

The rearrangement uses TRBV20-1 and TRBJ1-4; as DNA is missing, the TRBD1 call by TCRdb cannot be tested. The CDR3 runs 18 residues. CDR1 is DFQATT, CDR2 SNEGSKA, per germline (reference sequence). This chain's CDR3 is CSARDMWQGSPTNEKLFF.

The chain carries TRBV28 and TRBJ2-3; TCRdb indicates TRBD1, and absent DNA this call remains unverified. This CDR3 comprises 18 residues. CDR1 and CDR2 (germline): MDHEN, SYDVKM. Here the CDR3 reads CASSLFGGGRGQRDTQYF.

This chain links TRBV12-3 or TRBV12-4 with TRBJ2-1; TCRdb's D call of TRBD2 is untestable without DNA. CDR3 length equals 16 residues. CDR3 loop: CASSSRLGGHNNEQFF.

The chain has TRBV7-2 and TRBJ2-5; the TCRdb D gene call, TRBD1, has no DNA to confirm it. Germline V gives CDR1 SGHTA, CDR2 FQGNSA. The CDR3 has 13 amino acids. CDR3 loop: CASSKDRGETQYF.

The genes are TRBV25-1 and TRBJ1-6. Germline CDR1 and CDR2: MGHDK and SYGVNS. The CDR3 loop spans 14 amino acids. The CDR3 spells CASQGTAKSSPLHF.

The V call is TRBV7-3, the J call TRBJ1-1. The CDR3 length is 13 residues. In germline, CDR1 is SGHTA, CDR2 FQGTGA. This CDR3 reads CASSSLGVTEAFF. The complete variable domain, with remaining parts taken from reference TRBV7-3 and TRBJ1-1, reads GAGVSQTPSNKVTEKGKYVELRCDPISGHTALYWYRQSLGQGPEFLIYFQGTGAADDSGLPNDRFFAVRPEGSVSTLKIQRTERGDSAVYLCASSSLGVTEAFFGQGTRLTVV.

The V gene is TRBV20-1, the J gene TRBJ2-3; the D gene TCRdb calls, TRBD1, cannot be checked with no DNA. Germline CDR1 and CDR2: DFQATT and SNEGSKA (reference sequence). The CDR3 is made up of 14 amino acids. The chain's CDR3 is CSARAQGGPDTQYF.

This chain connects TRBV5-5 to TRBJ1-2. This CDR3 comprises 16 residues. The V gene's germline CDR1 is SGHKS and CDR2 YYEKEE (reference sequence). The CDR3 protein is CASSLLGTDPGGGYTF.

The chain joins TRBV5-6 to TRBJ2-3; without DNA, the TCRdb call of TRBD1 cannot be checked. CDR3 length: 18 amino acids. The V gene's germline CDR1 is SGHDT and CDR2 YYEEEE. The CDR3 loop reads CASSQPWGGRDYTDTQYF.

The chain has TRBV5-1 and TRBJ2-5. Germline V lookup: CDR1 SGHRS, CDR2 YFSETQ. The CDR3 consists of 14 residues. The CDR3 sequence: CASSFQAAVETQYF.

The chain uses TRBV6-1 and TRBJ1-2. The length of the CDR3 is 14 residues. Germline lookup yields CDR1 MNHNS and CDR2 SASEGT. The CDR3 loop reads CASTMTGANYGYTF.

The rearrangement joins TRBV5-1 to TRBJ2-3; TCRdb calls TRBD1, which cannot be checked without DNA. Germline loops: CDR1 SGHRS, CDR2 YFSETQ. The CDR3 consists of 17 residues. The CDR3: CASSAIRTGRYTDTQYF.

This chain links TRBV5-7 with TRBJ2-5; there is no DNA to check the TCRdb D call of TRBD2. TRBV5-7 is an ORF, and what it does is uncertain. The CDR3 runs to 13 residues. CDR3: CASSPGTRETQYF.

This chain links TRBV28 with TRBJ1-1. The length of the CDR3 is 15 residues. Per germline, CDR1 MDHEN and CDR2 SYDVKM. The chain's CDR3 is CASSHREAPYTEAFF.

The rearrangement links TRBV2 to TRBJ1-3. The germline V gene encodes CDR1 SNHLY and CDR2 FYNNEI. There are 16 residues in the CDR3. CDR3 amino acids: CASSPSILRSGNTIYF. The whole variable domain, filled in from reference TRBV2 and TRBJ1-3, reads EPEVTQTPSHQVTQMGQEVILRCVPISNHLYFYWYRQILGQKVEFLVSFYNNEISEKSEIFDDQFSVERPDGSNFTLKIRSTKLEDSAMYFCASSPSILRSGNTIYFGEGSWLTVV.

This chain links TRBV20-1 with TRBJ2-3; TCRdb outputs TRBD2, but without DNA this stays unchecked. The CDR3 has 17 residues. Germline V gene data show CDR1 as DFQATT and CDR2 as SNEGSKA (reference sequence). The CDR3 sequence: CSASGTSGAPSTDTQYF.

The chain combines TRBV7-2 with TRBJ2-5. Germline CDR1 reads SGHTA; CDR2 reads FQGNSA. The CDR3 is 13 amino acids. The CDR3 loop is CASSFGITETQYF. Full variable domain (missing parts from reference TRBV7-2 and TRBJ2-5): GAGVSQSPSNKVTEKGKDVELRCDPISGHTALYWYRQSLGQGLEFLIYFQGNSAPDKSGLPSDRFSAERTGGSVSTLTIQRTQQEDSAVYLCASSFGITETQYFGPGTRLLVL.

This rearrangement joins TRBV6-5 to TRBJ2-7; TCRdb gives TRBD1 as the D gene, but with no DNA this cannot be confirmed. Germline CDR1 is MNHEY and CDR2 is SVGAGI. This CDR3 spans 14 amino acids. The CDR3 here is CASSYSPGRGEQYF.